Following are 18 T cell receptor beta chains from one sample sequenced in a study of T cell responses to AZD1222 COVID-19 vaccine. The method was immunoSEQ multiplex PCR; TCRdb's version includes in-frame clones alone and lacks a portion of them. Found here are around 150,000 clones, around 88% of them singletons; the top ten hold approximately 3.6%. The sample here was peripheral blood, taken on day 0 of MenACWY control vaccination. The receptors shown here come from an adult in good health.

The V gene is TRBV11-3, the J gene TRBJ1-5; TRBD1 matches 7 bases. The CDR3 loop spans 14 amino acids. V lost 5 bases, J lost 7 bases, and 8 bases stayed unmatched. Germline V CDR1 and CDR2: SGHNT, YENEEA. CDR3 nucleotides: TGTGCCAGCAGCCTGGGGACAGAAGGCCAGCCCCAGCATTTT. This sequence encodes CASSLGTEGQPQHF. Complete variable domain (other parts from reference TRBV11-3 and TRBJ1-5): EAGVVQSPRYKIIEKKQPVAFWCNPISGHNTLYWYLQNLGQGPELLIRYENEEAVDDSQLPKDRFSAERLKGVDSTLKIQPAELGDSAVYLCASSLGTEGQPQHFGDGTRLSIL.

The chain has TRBV9 and TRBJ1-1; 7 bases agree with TRBD1. The CDR3 length is 15 residues. Losses at the gene ends were 0 bases for V and 1 base for J; bases not matched to a gene: 3. Germline V lookup: CDR1 SGDLS, CDR2 YYNGEE. This CDR3 reads CASSVVGTANTEAFF. In nucleotides, the CDR3 is TGTGCCAGCAGCGTAGTAGGGACAGCGAACACTGAAGCTTTCTTT. Using reference TRBV9 and TRBJ1-1 for the parts outside the CDR3, the full variable domain is DSGVTQTPKHLITATGQRVTLRCSPRSGDLSVYWYQQSLDQGLQFLIQYYNGEERAKGNILERFSAQQFPDLHSELNLSSLELGDSALYFCASSVVGTANTEAFFGQGTRLTVV.

J is TRBJ1-1 and V is TRBV3-1 (or the pseudogene TRBV3-2); D is possibly TRBD1 (5 bases). This CDR3 is built from 16 residues. With 0 bases removed from V and 0 bases from J, the gap between germline ends came to 11 bases. Germline V gene sequence: CDR1 LGHDT, CDR2 YNNKEL (reference sequence). CDR3 in DNA: TGTGCCAGCAGCCAAGAGCAGGGCGCTATGAACACTGAAGCTTTCTTT. Encoded protein: CASSQEQGAMNTEAFF.

The chain employs TRBV12-3 or TRBV12-4 and TRBJ1-2; D may be TRBD1 (5 bases). This CDR3 region has 13 residues. The ends were cut back, 1 base at V and 5 bases at J, with 8 bases in the middle. The CDR3 sequence: CASSLDRTYGYTF. DNA for the CDR3: TGTGCCAGCAGTTTAGACAGGACTTATGGCTACACCTTC.

This clone is a singleton in its sample. The genes are TRBV5-1 and TRBJ1-1; 10 bases agree with TRBD1. The junction had 4 bases not matched to a gene; V was cut back by 4 bases and J by 4 bases. The CDR3 runs to 14 residues. Per germline, CDR1 SGHRS and CDR2 YFSETQ. The CDR3 nucleotides are TGCGCCAGCAGCCAGACAGGGGGCATCACTGAAGCTTTCTTT. Protein product: CASSQTGGITEAFF.

To note about this clone: The junction differs from germline at one of its ends, possibly a read error. In DNA, the CDR3 is TGCGCCAGCGGCTTGGGACATGGGGGCCGGGAGACCCAGTACTTC. This sequence encodes CASGLGHGGRETQYF. The V and J genes are TRBV5-1 and TRBJ2-5; a possible D gene is TRBD1 (6 bases). CDR1 and CDR2 (germline): SGHRS, YFSETQ. The CDR3 loop spans 15 amino acids.

In DNA, the CDR3 is TGCAGTGCTAGTGGGGGCCTGAACACTGAAGCTTTCTTT. It translates to CSASGGLNTEAFF. This chain joins TRBV20-1 and TRBJ1-1; maybe TRBD1 (6 bases). The V and J ends lost 3 bases and 0 bases respectively, with 8 bases between them. There are 13 residues in the CDR3. Per the germline V gene, CDR1 is DFQATT and CDR2 is SNEGSKA (reference sequence).

The chain uses TRBV28 and TRBJ1-4; no clear D gene. Trimming removed 5 bases at V and 0 bases at J, with 13 bases between. This CDR3 is 16 amino acids long. The germline V gene encodes CDR1 MDHEN and CDR2 SYDVKM. Written as DNA, the CDR3 is TGTGCCAGCAGTGATTCTACTAGGGCAACTAATGAAAAACTGTTTTTT. It specifies CASSDSTRATNEKLFF.

The chain recombines TRBV18 with TRBJ1-5; no firm D call. This CDR3 is built from 14 residues. V was clipped by 0 bases and J by 7 bases, with 10 bases between them. Germline-derived CDR1 and CDR2 are KGHSH and LQKENI. CDR3 nucleotides: TGTGCCAGCTCACCACCAGGGTTGAGGCAGCCCCAGCATTTT. Its translation is CASSPPGLRQPQHF.

The rearrangement links TRBV2 to TRBJ1-5; D is possibly TRBD1 (6 bases). Germline loops: CDR1 SNHLY, CDR2 FYNNEI. The length of the CDR3 is 14 residues. The V gene lost 6 bases and the J gene lost 0 bases, with 9 bases spanning the gap. CDR3 amino acids: CASRGDTSNQPQHF. The DNA of the CDR3 is TGTGCCAGCAGGGGGGACACTAGCAATCAGCCCCAGCATTTT.

This rearrangement joins TRBV5-6 to TRBJ1-5; 7 positions agree with TRBD1. V gave up 5 bases and J gave up 3 bases; unmatched junction bases: 14. This CDR3 is built from 17 residues. The germline CDR1 and CDR2 sequences are SGHDT and YYEEEE. CDR3 amino acids: CASSPQGGSKSNQPQHF. DNA for the CDR3: TGTGCCAGCAGTCCGCAGGGGGGCAGTAAGTCCAATCAGCCCCAGCATTTT.

The chain couples TRBV6-5 to TRBJ1-6; a possible D gene is TRBD1 (5 bases). The CDR3 contains 14 residues. V lost 2 bases and J 10 bases, leaving 12 bases between the germline ends. Germline V gives CDR1 MNHEY, CDR2 SVGAGI. CDR3 nucleotides: TGTGCCAGCAGTTACAATCAGGGAAACTCACCCCTCCACTTT. The encoded protein is CASSYNQGNSPLHF.

The chain uses TRBV28 and TRBJ1-5; D is perhaps TRBD1 (6 bases). Germline V lookup: CDR1 MDHEN, CDR2 SYDVKM. The length of the CDR3 is 14 residues. Trimming left V 5 bases short and J 5 bases short, with 13 bases between. This CDR3 reads CASSPPRGYQPQHF. In DNA form, the CDR3 reads TGTGCCAGCAGTCCCCCCAGGGGATATCAGCCCCAGCATTTT.

This chain links TRBV2 with TRBJ1-2; D is unresolved. This CDR3 has 16 residues. CDR1 is SNHLY, CDR2 FYNNEI, per germline. V was cut by 1 base and J by 0 bases, with 12 bases left in between. The CDR3: CASSEGPPLANYGYTF. DNA of the CDR3: TGTGCCAGCAGTGAAGGACCTCCGTTAGCTAACTATGGCTACACCTTC.

This clone was observed a few times. The J gene is TRBJ2-2, the V gene TRBV7-2; D gene uncertain. The CDR3 length is 14 residues. V was trimmed by 2 bases and J by 6 bases, leaving 10 bases between them. In germline, CDR1 is SGHTA, CDR2 FQGNSA. CDR3 coding DNA: TGTGCCAGCAGCTTAACTTCCCCACCCGGGGAGCTGTTTTTT. Protein: CASSLTSPPGELFF. The full variable domain, with the rest looked up from reference TRBV7-2 and TRBJ2-2, is GAGVSQSPSNKVTEKGKDVELRCDPISGHTALYWYRQSLGQGLEFLIYFQGNSAPDKSGLPSDRFSAERTGGSVSTLTIQRTQQEDSAVYLCASSLTSPPGELFFGEGSRLTVL.

The V gene is TRBV21-1, the J gene TRBJ1-6. TRBV21-1 is a pseudogene. The CDR3 is made up of 13 amino acids. DNA of the CDR3: TGTGCCAGCAGCAAAGCCCTCCCTTTAACCCTCCACTTT. It is translated as CASSKALPLTLHF.

The chain has TRBV6-5 and TRBJ1-5; TRBD1 aligns across 7 bases. The CDR3 spans 13 residues. V gave up 4 bases and J gave up 11 bases; unmatched junction bases: 8. Germline CDR1 is MNHEY and CDR2 is SVGAGI. This CDR3 is CASSSRDREAQHF. The CDR3 DNA follows: TGTGCCAGCAGTTCAAGAGACAGGGAGGCCCAGCATTTT.

The chain joins TRBV19 to TRBJ2-2, with a possible D match to TRBD1 (5 bases). Deletions cut 6 bases from V and 3 bases from J, with 20 bases between. CDR3 length equals 17 residues. Germline loops: CDR1 LNHDA, CDR2 SQIVND (reference sequence). The CDR3 DNA is TGTGCCAGTAGCCTTATTAGGACATATCAAGACACCGGGGAGCTGTTTTTT. Its protein product is CASSLIRTYQDTGELFF.